These T cell receptor beta chains were read from a single sample in a study of cytomegalovirus exposure and HLA in healthy donors. Measured with immunoSEQ multiplex PCR; TCRdb has only the in-frame clones, and not every one. The sample lists over 85,000 clones, around 87% occurring once. The material sequenced was PBMCs. The receptors shown here come from a woman aged 30 to 39 in good health and CMV-seropositive. CDR3s include the opening cysteine and the closing phenylalanine or tryptophan. D genes are given only for firm matches. Only part of the rows carry a size: once, few, many, or a class if the clone is expanded.

>TRBJ1-1|.|TRBV7-2|.
TGTGCCAGCAGCTTAAACGCGGGATCCCGGAGGGCTGAAGCTTTCTTT
CASSLNAGSRRAEAFF
>TRBJ1-6|.|TRBV5-1|TRBD1
TGCGCCAGCAGCCTGACGGGACAGGGGGATTCACCCCTCCACTTT
CASSLTGQGDSPLHF
>TRBJ1-6|.|TRBV7-2|.
TGTGCCAGCAGCTTAGTTCCGGGGAATCTTGATTCACCCCTCCACTTT
CASSLVPGNLDSPLHF
>TRBJ2-2|once|TRBV19|.
TGTGCCAGTAGTACCGACGCAGGGGCAGCGAACACCGGGGAGCTGTTTTTT
CASSTDAGAANTGELFF
>TRBJ2-1|.|TRBV9|.
TGTGCCAGCAGCGGTTACGAGGCGGGACGAATAACCTCCTACAATGAGCAGTTCTTC
CASSGYEAGRITSYNEQFF
>TRBJ1-1|.|TRBV7-6|TRBD1
TGTGCCAGCAGTCTTAAGACAGGGTCTAACACTGAAGCTTTCTTT
CASSLKTGSNTEAFF
>TRBJ1-3|.|TRBV4-3|.
TGCGCCAGCAGCCTATTCCCGGGGAGCTCTGGAAACACCATATATTTT
CASSLFPGSSGNTIYF
>TRBJ1-2|.|TRBV28|.
TGTGCCAGCAGTTACCCCGGGGGGGGAGGCTATGGCTACACCTTC
CASSYPGGGGYGYTF
>TRBJ1-1|.|TRBV10-3|.
TGTGCCATCAGTCGGGACTCCTATGAAGCTTTCTTT
CAISRDSYEAFF
>TRBJ2-6|.|TRBV4-3|.
TGCGCCAGCAGCCAAGTCCTCGGGGCCAACGTCCTGACTTTC
CASSQVLGANVLTF
>TRBJ1-3|.|TRBV9|.
TGTGCCAGCAGCCCAGACATCAGGGTCCGCTCTGGAAACACCATATATTTT
CASSPDIRVRSGNTIYF
>TRBJ1-2|.|TRBV10-2|.
TGCGCCAGCAGTGAGTCGGGGAGGGATTACTATGGCTACACCTTC
CASSESGRDYYGYTF
>TRBJ1-3|.|TRBV11-2|.
TGTGCCAGCAGCCCCCGGGAGGGTTTAAGCTCTGGAAACACCATATATTTT
CASSPREGLSSGNTIYF
>TRBJ1-1|.|TRBV2|TRBD1
TGTGCCAGCGTCAACAGGGGAAGAAACACTGAAGCTTTCTTT
CASVNRGRNTEAFF
>TRBJ1-1|.|TRBV5-1|.
TGCGCCAGCAGAGTGCAGGACACTGAAGCTTTCTTT
CASRVQDTEAFF
>TRBJ2-3|.|TRBV15|.
TGTGCCACCAGCACTGGGCCACAGATAAGGCAGTATTTT
CATSTGPQIRQYF
>TRBJ2-3|.|TRBV4-1|TRBD2
TGCGCCAGCAGCCAAGATCTAGCGGGGGGCACAGATACGCAGTATTTT
CASSQDLAGGTDTQYF
>TRBJ1-2|.|TRBV11-2|.
TGTGCCAGCAGCTTAGTGGTCGGCTATGGCTACACCTTC
CASSLVVGYGYTF
>TRBJ1-2|.|TRBV10-2|TRBD1
TGCGCCAGCAGTCTTAGAATCACAGGGGAAGGGGGCTACACCTTC
CASSLRITGEGGYTF
>TRBJ2-3|.|TRBV29-1|.
TGCAGCGCGGGAGAGGGCGCGAATACGCAGTATTTT
CSAGEGANTQYF
>TRBJ2-2|.|TRBV18|TRBD1
TGTGCCAGCTCATCCACAGGGGTGAACACCGGGGAGCTGTTTTTT
CASSSTGVNTGELFF
>TRBJ2-2|.|TRBV4-2|.
TGTGCCAGCAGCCAAGTAGGAGGGAGCCCCGTCCCCGGGGAGCTGTTTTTT
CASSQVGGSPVPGELFF
>TRBJ1-5|.|TRBV19|TRBD1
TGTGCCAGTCAGCAACCGGGGAGACAGGGCGGACAGCCCCAGCATTTT
CASQQPGRQGGQPQHF
>TRBJ1-4|.|TRBV9|.
TGTGCCAGCAGCGTAGGCGGGGGTCATAATGAAAAACTGTTTTTT
CASSVGGGHNEKLFF
>TRBJ1-2|.|TRBV29-1|.
TGCAGCGTTGACCCCGGCCGGGGCTATGGCTACACCTTC
CSVDPGRGYGYTF
>TRBJ2-1|.|TRBV7-9|.
TGTGCCAGCAGCTTAGTTGGCCTGGGGGGCAATGAGCAGTTCTTC
CASSLVGLGGNEQFF
>TRBJ2-7|.|TRBV7-2|.
TGTGCCAGCAGCTTAGAAAAGCCAGGATACGAGCAGTACTTC
CASSLEKPGYEQYF
>TRBJ2-3|.|TRBV9|TRBD2
TGTGCCAGCGGCCTGACTAGCGGGAGACAGGGAGATACGCAGTATTTT
CASGLTSGRQGDTQYF
>TRBJ2-1|.|TRBV4-1|.
TGCGCCAGCAGCCAACCTACCTCCTCCTACAATGAGCAGTTCTTC
CASSQPTSSYNEQFF
>TRBJ2-1|.|TRBV2|TRBD2
TGTGCCAGCAGTTCAACTAGCGGGAGGAGTAATGAGCAGTTCTTC
CASSSTSGRSNEQFF
>TRBJ1-1|.|TRBV2|TRBD1
TGTGCCAGCACCCCAACAGGGGCTGGCACTGAAGCTTTCTTT
CASTPTGAGTEAFF
>TRBJ2-1|.|TRBV9|TRBD2
TGTGCCAGCAGCGTAGGAACCACGGCGGGAGACTACAATGAGCAGTTCTTC
CASSVGTTAGDYNEQFF
>TRBJ1-5|.|TRBV7-2|.
TGTGCCAGCAGCTTAATAAGCAATCAGCCCCAGCATTTT
CASSLISNQPQHF